This TCR beta chain is from a study of blood T cell repertoires in COVID-19. For the study at large: Researchers got acute and convalescent COVID-19 samples from the United States, Italy and Spain. Nucleic acid was either cDNA or gDNA, and it came from T cells, B-cell-depleted T cells, or PBMCs.

V lost 4 bases, J lost 8 bases, and 9 bases lay in between. The germline gives CDR1 LGHDT, CDR2 YNNKEL (reference sequence). CDR3 size: 12 residues. In the original analysis: How many nucleated cells were present was estimated from reference gene primer amplification. Assay: immunoSEQ multiplex PCR; the TCRdb copy retains only in-frame clones and omits some. That table furnishes V, J and clone size, whereas the DNA furnished D and trimming. The sample lists some 78,000 clones, 80% to 85% seen once, with roughly 4% in the top ten. The TCR sequence derives from a man aged 50 or older with acute or convalescent COVID-19. The rearrangement uses TRBV3-1 (or the pseudogene TRBV3-2) and TRBJ2-1; D unresolved. Input material: peripheral blood. The CDR3 DNA follows: TGTGCCAGCAGCCCCAGCGAGCATGAGCAGTTCTTC. Its translation is CASSPSEHEQFF.